Following are 21 T cell receptor beta chains from one sample sequenced in a study of blood T cell repertoires in COVID-19. Profiling relied on immunoSEQ multiplex PCR, and the TCRdb table lists in-frame clones only, not all of them. Counted here are approximately 100,000 clones, 65% to 90% occurring once; the ten biggest clones make up under 3.5%. Sequenced: PBMCs or T cells enriched from blood (not recorded which). These receptors all come from a woman aged 45-60 years who had recovered from COVID-19.

The CDR3 nucleotides read TGCGCCAGCAGTCAAAAGGGGGCAAAGTACGAGCAGTACTTC. It encodes CASSQKGAKYEQYF. The chain links TRBV10-2 to TRBJ2-7; TRBD1 matches 7 bases. J lost 4 bases, V lost 5 bases, and 8 bases had no gene match. The CDR3 is made up of 14 amino acids. Germline V gene lookup returns CDR1 WSHSY and CDR2 SAAADI.

This clone came up a few times. This chain connects TRBV20-1 to TRBJ2-5; 9 positions match TRBD2. Trimming cost V 3 bases and J 5 bases; bases outside gene matches: 4. Germline values: CDR1 DFQATT, CDR2 SNEGSKA (reference sequence). The CDR3 has 13 amino acids. CDR3 sequence (DNA): TGCAGTGCTAGTCGCCTAGCGGGGGAGACCCAGTACTTC. The encoded protein is CSASRLAGETQYF.

This clone was seen more than once but under ten times. The chain combines TRBV7-9 with TRBJ2-2, with 10 bases matching TRBD2. The CDR3 is 14 amino acids. Germline V gene lookup returns CDR1 SEHNR and CDR2 FQNEAQ (reference sequence). V lost 5 bases and J lost 5; bases outside the gene matches: 2. Here the CDR3 DNA reads TGTGCCAGCAGCAAGGGACTAGCGACCGGGGAGCTGTTTTTT. As protein: CASSKGLATGELFF.

The rearrangement links TRBV5-1 to TRBJ2-2; TRBD2 is a possible D gene (6 bases). V was clipped by 4 bases and J by 0 bases, with 13 bases between them. The CDR3 sequence is 16 residues long. Germline V gene data show CDR1 as SGHRS and CDR2 as YFSETQ. The CDR3: CASSNGGRPNTGELFF. CDR3 DNA sequence: TGCGCCAGCAGCAACGGTGGGAGGCCGAACACCGGGGAGCTGTTTTTT.

The chain has TRBV7-3 and TRBJ1-4; no reliable D call. The CDR3 loop spans 12 amino acids. Germline V gene lookup returns CDR1 SGHTA and CDR2 FQGTGA. V shed 4 bases and J shed 5 bases, with 5 bases lying between them. The CDR3 loop is CASSSPNEKLFF. The CDR3 bases are TGTGCCAGCAGCTCCCCAAATGAAAAACTGTTTTTT.

This clone occurred once. The CDR3 is CASSPRVGQGHLEYIQYF. CDR3 DNA sequence: TGTGCCAGCAGCCCCCGGGTGGGGCAGGGTCATCTGGAATACATTCAGTACTTC. The V gene is TRBV3-1 (or the pseudogene TRBV3-2), the J gene TRBJ2-4, with a tentative D call TRBD1 (5 bases). The V end lost 4 bases, the J end lost 8 bases, and 27 bases lay between the germline ends. The CDR3 is 18 amino acids. Germline assignment: CDR1 LGHDT and CDR2 YNNKEL (reference sequence).

V is TRBV19 and J is TRBJ2-7; 10 nucleotides align to TRBD2. CDR3 length: 13 amino acids. The trim removed 5 bases at V and 3 bases at J, leaving 1 base unmatched. Germline CDR1 reads LNHDA; CDR2 reads SQIVND (reference sequence). CDR3 amino acids: CASSGTSVYEQYF. The DNA for the CDR3 is TGTGCCAGTAGTGGGACTAGCGTCTACGAGCAGTACTTC.

J is TRBJ1-2 and V is TRBV28; no clear D gene. Germline values: CDR1 MDHEN, CDR2 SYDVKM. V was trimmed by 7 bases and J by 4 bases, leaving 19 bases between them. This CDR3 is 15 amino acids long. The CDR3 DNA is TGTGCCAGCATCGCCCAGGCGGGGTCACCCTATGGCTACACCTTC. It codes for CASIAQAGSPYGYTF.

V gene TRBV28 combines with J gene TRBJ2-1; TRBD1 matches 8 bases. V lost 7 bases, J lost 5 bases, and 10 bases stayed unmatched. Germline values: CDR1 MDHEN, CDR2 SYDVKM. The CDR3 runs to 15 residues. This chain's CDR3 is CASTQGGTGDNEQFF. CDR3 in DNA: TGTGCCAGCACCCAAGGGGGGACAGGAGACAATGAGCAGTTCTTC.

This clone was seen a few times. The V and J genes are TRBV28 and TRBJ1-6, with 8 bases identical to TRBD1. CDR1 and CDR2 from the germline V gene are MDHEN and SYDVKM. This CDR3 region has 15 residues. The J segment lost 8 bases and the V segment lost 5 bases, leaving 8 bases of the junction unmatched. In nucleotides, the CDR3 is TGTGCCAGCAGTCTCCGGGACAGGAGATATTCACCCCTCCACTTT. Translated: CASSLRDRRYSPLHF.

With respect to this clone: A much bigger clone sits one base away, suggesting this may be a read error. The V and J genes are TRBV7-9 and TRBJ2-2; 9 nucleotides line up with TRBD1. Germline V lookup: CDR1 SEHNR, CDR2 FQNEAQ (reference sequence). CDR3 length: 17 amino acids. CDR3 amino acids: CASSRQRRTGETGKLFF. The DNA of the CDR3 is TGTGCCAGCAGCCGACAACGAAGGACAGGGGAGACCGGGAAGCTGTTTTTT. Full variable domain (remainder filled in from reference TRBV7-9 and TRBJ2-2): DTGVSQNPRHKITKRGQNVTFRCDPISEHNRLYWYRQTLGQGPEFLTYFQNEAQLEKSRLLSDRFSAERPKGSFSTLEIQRTEQGDSAMYLCASSRQRRTGETGKLFFGEGSRLTVL.

The genes are TRBV5-5 and TRBJ1-4; weak D call: TRBD1 (6 bases). Looked up from germline, CDR1 is SGHKS and CDR2 is YYEKEE (reference sequence). V lost 0 bases, J lost 5 bases, and 8 bases lay in between. CDR3 size: 14 residues. CDR3 protein: CASSLGTENEKLFF. Written as DNA, the CDR3 is TGTGCCAGCAGCTTGGGGACAGAGAATGAAAAACTGTTTTTT.

This chain uses TRBV6-5 with TRBJ2-7; 10 nucleotides agree with TRBD1. There are 14 residues in the CDR3. Germline-derived CDR1 and CDR2 are MNHEY and SVGAGI. The J segment lost 2 bases and the V segment lost 8 bases, leaving 6 bases of the junction unmatched. CDR3 coding DNA: TGTGCCAGCGCTCCGGGACAGGGGCCCTACGAGCAGTACTTC. It is translated as CASAPGQGPYEQYF.

V usage is TRBV10-1 and J usage is TRBJ1-1, with D tentatively TRBD1 (5 bases). Trimming took 6 bases from V and 10 from J, leaving 15 bases between them. The CDR3 extends over 12 amino acids. CDR1 and CDR2 from the germline V gene are WNHNN and SYGVQD (reference sequence). The CDR3, as DNA: TGCGCCAGCAGCCACGGGGGGTCGAGAGCTTTCTTT. This translates into CASSHGGSRAFF.

The rearrangement joins TRBV5-4 to TRBJ2-2; TRBD1 might be the D (6 bases). Per germline, CDR1 SGHNT and CDR2 YYREEE (reference sequence). V shed 0 bases and J shed 4 bases, with 13 bases lying between them. The CDR3 loop spans 16 amino acids. CDR3 DNA: TGTGCCAGCAGCTTGGGGTCCAGGGGAGCCACCGGGGAGCTGTTTTTT. It translates to CASSLGSRGATGELFF.

V usage is TRBV5-1 and J usage is TRBJ1-2; D is perhaps TRBD1 (6 bases). The CDR3 spans 14 residues. The germline V gene has CDR1 SGHRS and CDR2 YFSETQ. Deletions cut 4 bases from V and 9 bases from J, with 19 bases between. Here the CDR3 DNA reads TGCGCCAGCAGCCAAACTATGGATCAGGGGCGCTACACCTTC. Translating it yields CASSQTMDQGRYTF. The whole variable domain, remainder taken from reference TRBV5-1 and TRBJ1-2, is KAGVTQTPRYLIKTRGQQVTLSCSPISGHRSVSWYQQTPGQGLQFLFEYFSETQRNKGNFPGRFSGRQFSNSRSEMNVSTLELGDSALYLCASSQTMDQGRYTFGSGTRLTVV.

The chain links TRBV9 to TRBJ1-1; the D gene is possibly TRBD1 (5 bases). There are 15 residues in the CDR3. The V and J ends lost 1 base and 5 bases respectively, with 15 bases between them. Per germline, CDR1 SGDLS and CDR2 YYNGEE. For the CDR3, the DNA is TGTGCCAGCAGCGTATTCGGGGCCGGGGGGACTGAAGCTTTCTTT. Its translation is CASSVFGAGGTEAFF.

This clone is a singleton in its sample. Written as DNA, the CDR3 is TGTGCCAGCCTCGGACTAGCGGGAGGCCCAAGGGAGCAGTACTTC. Protein: CASLGLAGGPREQYF. This chain links TRBV28 with TRBJ2-7; 14 positions agree with TRBD2. J gave up 7 bases and V 8 bases, and 10 bases lay outside the gene matches. The CDR3 covers 15 residues. CDR1 and CDR2 (germline): MDHEN, SYDVKM. Combining the CDR3 with reference TRBV28 and TRBJ2-7 gives the whole variable domain DVKVTQSSRYLVKRTGEKVFLECVQDMDHENMFWYRQDPGLGLRLIYFSYDVKMKEKGDIPEGYSVSREKKERFSLILESASTNQTSMYLCASLGLAGGPREQYFGPGTRLTVT.

This sequence joins TRBV4-1 and TRBJ2-4, with 10 bases identical to TRBD1. V dropped 2 bases and J dropped 1; count of bases not matched to a gene: 2. The CDR3 is 16 amino acids. Per the germline V gene, CDR1 is MGHRA and CDR2 is YSYEKL. The CDR3 nucleotides are TGCGCCAGCAGCCAACCGGGACAGGGGGCCAAAAACATTCAGTACTTC. Protein sequence: CASSQPGQGAKNIQYF.

This clone was detected only once. The rearrangement links TRBV15 to TRBJ1-3; D gene unclear. The germline V gene has CDR1 LNHNV and CDR2 YYDKDF (reference sequence). The CDR3 runs 14 residues. The germline V and J ends were trimmed by 1 base and 0 bases, with 4 bases remaining between them. Here the CDR3 DNA reads TGTGCCACCAGCAGAGGCAGCTCTGGAAACACCATATATTTT. Its protein is CATSRGSSGNTIYF.

CDR3 in amino acids: CAGEGYPRTGELFF. Written as DNA, the CDR3 is TGTGCCGGGGAGGGGTACCCGCGGACCGGGGAGCTGTTTTTT. V and J are TRBV30 and TRBJ2-2, with 7 bases identical to TRBD2. Germline CDR1 is GTSNPN and CDR2 is SVGIG (reference sequence). This CDR3 is 14 amino acids long. The junction had 11 bases not matched to a gene; V was cut back by 8 bases and J by 5 bases.